Presented here are 8 T cell receptor beta chains from one specimen sequenced in a study of blood T cell repertoires in COVID-19. Clones were sequenced by immunoSEQ multiplex PCR, and TCRdb holds only the in-frame ones, with some missing. This table has about 310,000 clones, nearly 90% appearing once. The sequenced sample was PBMCs or T cells enriched from blood (not recorded which). Every receptor here comes from a woman aged 25 to 39 who had recovered from COVID-19.

This rearrangement joins TRBV11-2 to TRBJ2-7; 7 bases are a match to TRBD2. Per the germline V gene, CDR1 is SGHAT and CDR2 is FQNNGV. Trimming at V came to 0 bases and at J to 0 bases, leaving 8 bases not matched to a gene. The CDR3 loop spans 17 amino acids. The chain's CDR3 is CASSLDMAGVVSYEQYF. For the CDR3, the DNA is TGTGCCAGCAGCTTAGATATGGCGGGAGTGGTCTCCTACGAGCAGTACTTC.

The table lists this clone with a count of one. The gene calls are TRBV10-3 and TRBJ2-7; the match to TRBD2 covers 11 bases. This CDR3 region has 18 residues. Trimming removed 5 bases from V and 4 bases from J; junction bases left unmatched: 16. In germline, CDR1 is ENHRY, CDR2 SYGVKD. CDR3 amino acids: CAISTGTSGPPGAYEQYF. Written as DNA, the CDR3 is TGTGCCATCAGTACAGGGACTAGCGGCCCCCCTGGTGCATACGAGCAGTACTTC.

This chain uses TRBV27 with TRBJ1-2; D is possibly TRBD1 (5 bases). The germline gives CDR1 MNHEY, CDR2 SMNVEV (reference sequence). Between the trimmed V and J ends, which lost 5 bases and 5 bases, there was a span of 15 bases. This CDR3 has 14 residues. In DNA, the CDR3 is TGTGCCAGCAGTGGTGACAGCGCGTTTTATGGCTACACCTTC. Its protein is CASSGDSAFYGYTF.

This chain links TRBV30 with TRBJ1-3, with D uncertain. The CDR3 is 13 amino acids. Germline V gene sequence: CDR1 GTSNPN, CDR2 SVGIG (reference sequence). V lost 5 bases, J lost 0 bases, and 8 bases lay in between. CDR3 in amino acids: CAWAVISGNTIYF. The DNA for the CDR3 is TGTGCCTGGGCGGTGATCTCTGGAAACACCATATATTTT.

CDR3 sequence reads: CASSLGQTNTGELFF. The CDR3 region has the DNA TGCGCCAGCAGCTTGGGACAAACGAACACCGGGGAGCTGTTTTTT. The chain employs TRBV5-1 and TRBJ2-2; no clear D. The CDR3 contains 15 residues. The germline CDR1 and CDR2 sequences are SGHRS and YFSETQ. V was pared by 0 bases and J by 0 bases, with 6 bases between. Combining the CDR3 with reference TRBV5-1 and TRBJ2-2 gives the whole variable domain KAGVTQTPRYLIKTRGQQVTLSCSPISGHRSVSWYQQTPGQGLQFLFEYFSETQRNKGNFPGRFSGRQFSNSRSEMNVSTLELGDSALYLCASSLGQTNTGELFFGEGSRLTVL.

V gene TRBV7-9 combines with J gene TRBJ1-5; 9 bases match TRBD1. The J segment lost 5 bases and the V segment lost 5 bases, leaving 4 bases of the junction unmatched. Per germline, CDR1 SEHNR and CDR2 FQNEAQ (reference sequence). The CDR3 has 14 residues. In DNA form, the CDR3 reads TGTGCCAGCAGCACGGGACAGGGTTATCAGCCCCAGCATTTT. Translated: CASSTGQGYQPQHF.

The chain employs TRBV18 and TRBJ1-4; D may be TRBD1 (5 bases). The CDR3 is made up of 13 amino acids. Germline lookup yields CDR1 KGHSH and CDR2 LQKENI. The V gene lost 2 bases and the J gene lost 6 bases, with 7 bases spanning the gap. The CDR3 protein is CASSPLQDEKLFF. The CDR3 nucleotides are TGTGCCAGCTCACCATTACAGGATGAAAAACTGTTTTTT.

V gene TRBV7-2 combines with J gene TRBJ2-2; TRBD2 matches 10 bases. There are 16 residues in the CDR3. From germline, CDR1 is SGHTA and CDR2 FQGNSA. J was trimmed by 0 bases and V by 4 bases; bases with no gene match: 2. The DNA for the CDR3 is TGTGCCAGCAGCTCGGGACTAGCGTCGAACACCGGGGAGCTGTTTTTT. Protein: CASSSGLASNTGELFF.